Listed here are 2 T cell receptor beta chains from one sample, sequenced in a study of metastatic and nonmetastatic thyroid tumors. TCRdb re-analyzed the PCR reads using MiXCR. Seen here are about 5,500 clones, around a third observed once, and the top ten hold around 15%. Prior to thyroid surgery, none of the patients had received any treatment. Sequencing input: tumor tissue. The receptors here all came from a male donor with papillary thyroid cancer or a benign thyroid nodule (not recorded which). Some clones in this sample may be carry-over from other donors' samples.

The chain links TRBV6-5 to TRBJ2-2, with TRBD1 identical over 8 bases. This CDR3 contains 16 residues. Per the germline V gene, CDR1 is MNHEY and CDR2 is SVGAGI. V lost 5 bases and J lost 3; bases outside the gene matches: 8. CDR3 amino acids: CASSTRQGRDTGELFF. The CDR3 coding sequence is TGTGCCAGCAGTACGCGACAGGGGAGAGACACCGGGGAGCTGTTTTTT.

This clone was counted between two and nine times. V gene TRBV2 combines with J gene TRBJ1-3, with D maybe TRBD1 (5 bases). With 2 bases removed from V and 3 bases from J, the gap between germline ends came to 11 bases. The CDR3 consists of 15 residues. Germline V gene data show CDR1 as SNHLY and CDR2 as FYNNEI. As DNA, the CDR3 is TGTGCCAGCAGTGAAAGGGACCGTATTGGAAACACCATATATTTT. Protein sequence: CASSERDRIGNTIYF.